The 30 T cell receptor beta chains listed next were all sequenced from one sample in a study of blood T cell repertoires in COVID-19. Using immunoSEQ multiplex PCR, the repertoire was profiled, and TCRdb retains in-frame clones only, with some absent. Here the sample spans roughly 68,000 clones, around 82% being singletons. Sample: peripheral blood. The receptors derive from a man older than 75 with active COVID-19.

The chain links TRBV19 to TRBJ2-1; perhaps TRBD1 as D (5 bases). Trimming left V 6 bases short and J 8 bases short, with 23 bases between. Looked up from germline, CDR1 is LNHDA and CDR2 is SQIVND (reference sequence). The CDR3 runs to 16 residues. CDR3 bases: TGTGCCAGTAGGACTGGACGGAGCGAACCCAGGGATGAGCAGTTCTTC. It codes for CASRTGRSEPRDEQFF.

This clone has just a few counts. The chain combines TRBV7-9 with TRBJ2-1; TRBD2 matches at 13 bases. V shed 5 bases, J shed 7 bases, and the junction held 2 bases outside the gene matches. Germline values: CDR1 SEHNR, CDR2 FQNEAQ (reference sequence). The CDR3 sequence is 14 residues long. The CDR3 loop reads CASSRLAGGNEQFF. The CDR3 bases are TGTGCCAGCAGCCGACTAGCGGGGGGTAATGAGCAGTTCTTC.

V usage is TRBV6-2 or TRBV6-3 and J usage is TRBJ2-6, with 7 bases lining up with TRBD1. V was clipped by 4 bases and J by 0 bases; unmatched bases: 15. CDR3 size: 20 residues. Germline loops: CDR1 MNHEY, CDR2 SVGEGT. CDR3 coding DNA: TGTGCCAGCAGTTCTCACACCGGGACAGTCGAGAACTCTGGGGCCAACGTCCTGACTTTC. Residues: CASSSHTGTVENSGANVLTF.

The chain employs TRBV24-1 and TRBJ2-3; 8 nucleotides match TRBD2. This CDR3 contains 20 residues. V trimming: 4 bases; J trimming: 2 bases; junction bases outside the gene matches: 19. CDR1 and CDR2 (germline): KGHDR, SFDVKD. The CDR3 bases are TGTGCCACCAGTGACCGAGAGAGCGGGAGAGGGGGGTTACACACAGATACGCAGTATTTT. Protein product: CATSDRESGRGGLHTDTQYF.

The rearrangement uses TRBV27 and TRBJ2-2; 12 bases are a match to TRBD1. The CDR3 sequence is 16 residues long. J gave up 6 bases and V 5 bases, and 7 bases lay outside the gene matches. Germline CDR1 MNHEY, CDR2 SMNVEV (reference sequence). This chain's CDR3 is CASSPRGQGAAGELFF. The CDR3, as DNA: TGTGCCAGCAGTCCCAGGGGACAGGGGGCCGCCGGGGAGCTGTTTTTT.

This sequence joins TRBV28 and TRBJ2-7, with 8 bases lining up with TRBD2. CDR3 length: 14 residues. Germline CDR1 MDHEN, CDR2 SYDVKM. V lost 3 bases, J lost 2 bases, and 3 bases stayed unmatched. CDR3: CASSLVAGTYEQYF. The DNA of the CDR3 is TGTGCCAGCAGTTTGGTAGCGGGAACCTACGAGCAGTACTTC.

The chain combines TRBV5-5 with TRBJ2-5; TRBD1 matches at 8 bases. Germline assignment: CDR1 SGHKS and CDR2 YYEKEE (reference sequence). V shed 3 bases, J shed 4 bases, and the junction held 5 bases outside the gene matches. This CDR3 is 14 amino acids long. The CDR3 sequence: CASSSTGAGETQYF. The CDR3 DNA reads as TGTGCCAGCAGCTCGACAGGGGCTGGAGAGACCCAGTACTTC. Full variable domain (remainder filled in from reference TRBV5-5 and TRBJ2-5): DAGVTQSPTHLIKTRGQQVTLRCSPISGHKSVSWYQQVLGQGPQFIFQYYEKEERGRGNFPDRFSARQFPNYSSELNVNALLLGDSALYLCASSSTGAGETQYFGPGTRLLVL.

The DNA for the CDR3 is TGTGCCAGCAGCCCACAACCGGGACAGGGGACCTACGAGCAGTACTTC. Residues: CASSPQPGQGTYEQYF. This chain connects TRBV3-1 (or the pseudogene TRBV3-2) to TRBJ2-7; 10 nucleotides agree with TRBD1. The CDR3 totals 16 residues. V shed 4 bases and J 2 bases; nucleotides not matched to a gene: 8. From germline, CDR1 is LGHDT and CDR2 YNNKEL (reference sequence).

The chain couples TRBV7-2 to TRBJ2-5; 7 bases are shared with TRBD1. Germline-derived CDR1 and CDR2 are SGHTA and FQGNSA. V was clipped by 5 bases and J by 6 bases; unmatched bases: 9. The length of the CDR3 is 14 residues. CDR3 protein: CASSRDGTAKTQYF. The CDR3 coding sequence is TGTGCCAGCAGCCGCGATGGGACAGCCAAGACCCAGTACTTC.

The J gene is TRBJ1-2, the V gene TRBV3-1 (or the pseudogene TRBV3-2); D possibly corresponds to TRBD1 (5 bases). In germline, CDR1 is LGHDT, CDR2 YNNKEL (reference sequence). The CDR3 spans 13 residues. Between the trimmed V and J ends, which lost 4 bases and 8 bases, there was a span of 14 bases. CDR3 sequence: CASSLINWGGYTF. In DNA form, the CDR3 reads TGTGCCAGCAGCCTTATCAATTGGGGCGGCTACACCTTC.

This sequence joins TRBV7-2 and TRBJ1-6, with D perhaps matching TRBD1 (5 bases). Germline V lookup: CDR1 SGHTA, CDR2 FQGNSA. V lost 3 bases and J lost 8, with 8 bases in between. The length of the CDR3 is 13 residues. Here the CDR3 reads CASSFWGDSPLHF. As DNA, the CDR3 is TGTGCCAGCAGCTTTTGGGGGGATTCACCCCTCCACTTT. The full variable domain, with the rest looked up from reference TRBV7-2 and TRBJ1-6, is GAGVSQSPSNKVTEKGKDVELRCDPISGHTALYWYRQSLGQGLEFLIYFQGNSAPDKSGLPSDRFSAERTGGSVSTLTIQRTQQEDSAVYLCASSFWGDSPLHFGNGTRLTVT.

J is TRBJ2-5 and V is TRBV6-5, with 7 positions matching TRBD1. Per germline, CDR1 MNHEY and CDR2 SVGAGI. This CDR3 contains 14 residues. Germline trimming cut 6 bases from V and 1 base from J; bases unmatched to any gene: 5. CDR3 residues: CASSRGQLQETQYF. CDR3 in DNA: TGTGCCAGCAGCCGGGGACAGCTCCAAGAGACCCAGTACTTC.

CDR3: CASSHQGQSAGYTF. The CDR3 nucleotides read TGTGCCAGCAGCCACCAGGGACAGTCGGCGGGCTACACCTTC. This chain connects TRBV5-6 to TRBJ1-2; 7 positions match TRBD1. CDR1 and CDR2 from the germline V gene are SGHDT and YYEEEE. Unmatched junction bases numbered 11, after V lost 4 bases and J lost 8 bases. This CDR3 has 14 residues.

The rearrangement joins TRBV5-5 to TRBJ2-3, with a tentative D call TRBD1 (6 bases). The V end lost 4 bases, the J end lost 3 bases, and 18 bases lay between the germline ends. The CDR3 has 16 residues. Per germline, CDR1 SGHKS and CDR2 YYEKEE (reference sequence). The DNA of the CDR3 is TGTGCCAGCAGCCTACGGACAGCGATAATGACAGATACGCAGTATTTT. Protein product: CASSLRTAIMTDTQYF.

This chain links TRBV27 with TRBJ2-7; 10 bases map to TRBD2. V dropped 3 bases and J dropped 3; count of bases not matched to a gene: 8. The CDR3 has 16 residues. From germline, CDR1 is MNHEY and CDR2 SMNVEV (reference sequence). CDR3: CASSFLVASGSYEQYF. CDR3 nucleotide sequence: TGTGCCAGCAGTTTTTTGGTGGCTAGCGGGAGCTACGAGCAGTACTTC.

The chain couples TRBV2 to TRBJ2-2; 7 bases line up with TRBD1. Trimming at V came to 4 bases and at J to 0 bases, leaving 2 bases not matched to a gene. This CDR3 is built from 15 residues. CDR1 is SNHLY, CDR2 FYNNEI, per germline. The chain's CDR3 is CASSAGQTNTGELFF. The CDR3 DNA reads as TGTGCCAGCAGTGCGGGACAGACGAACACCGGGGAGCTGTTTTTT.

In its sample, this clone was seen once. The CDR3 spells CASTGQVVDQPQHF. Here the CDR3 DNA reads TGTGCCAGCACTGGACAGGTCGTCGATCAGCCCCAGCATTTT. The chain joins TRBV6-5 to TRBJ1-5; 7 bases match TRBD1. The CDR3 loop spans 14 amino acids. CDR1 and CDR2 (germline): MNHEY, SVGAGI. With 7 bases clipped from V and 5 bases from J, the junction kept 8 bases outside the gene matches.

V gene TRBV7-9 combines with J gene TRBJ1-4; D may be TRBD1 (6 bases). The CDR3 consists of 15 residues. The V end was cut by 5 bases, the J end by 1 base, with 11 bases between. The germline V gene encodes CDR1 SEHNR and CDR2 FQNEAQ (reference sequence). CDR3 sequence: CASSPVRGTNEKLFF. The CDR3 region has the DNA TGTGCCAGCAGCCCTGTCAGGGGAACTAATGAAAAACTGTTTTTT.

The V call is TRBV19, the J call TRBJ2-3; 11 bases line up with TRBD2. Germline V gene lookup returns CDR1 LNHDA and CDR2 SQIVND (reference sequence). The trim removed 5 bases at V and 0 bases at J, leaving 13 bases unmatched. CDR3 length equals 19 residues. The CDR3 reads CASSVRFKTSGDSTDTQYF. Here the CDR3 DNA reads TGTGCCAGTAGTGTAAGGTTTAAGACTAGCGGGGATAGCACAGATACGCAGTATTTT.

The rearrangement uses TRBV6-5 and TRBJ2-6; unclear D gene. Per the germline V gene, CDR1 is MNHEY and CDR2 is SVGAGI. The CDR3 extends over 16 amino acids. The V and J ends lost 4 bases and 0 bases respectively, with 10 bases between them. DNA for the CDR3: TGTGCCAGCAGTTTCAAGTTGAGCTCTGGGGCCAACGTCCTGACTTTC. Encoded protein: CASSFKLSSGANVLTF.

The chain joins TRBV27 to TRBJ1-1; D not certain. This CDR3 contains 14 residues. Germline CDR1 MNHEY, CDR2 SMNVEV (reference sequence). V lost 10 bases, J lost 0 bases, and 15 bases lay in between. In DNA form, the CDR3 reads TGTGCCACCGCGCCCGGGTCTTTGAACACTGAAGCTTTCTTT. This encodes CATAPGSLNTEAFF.

The V and J genes are TRBV7-2 and TRBJ2-1; TRBD2 matches 7 bases. Per the germline V gene, CDR1 is SGHTA and CDR2 is FQGNSA. This CDR3 has 16 residues. V gave up 7 bases and J gave up 4 bases; unmatched junction bases: 13. For the CDR3, the DNA is TGTGCCAGCAAACCACCGTATCCTAGCGGATACAATGAGCAGTTCTTC. Translating gives CASKPPYPSGYNEQFF.

This clone was observed a few times. The chain has TRBV7-3 and TRBJ2-1; TRBD2 is a possible D gene (6 bases). V lost 5 bases and J lost 0, with 11 bases in between. The germline CDR1 and CDR2 sequences are SGHTA and FQGTGA. The CDR3 covers 15 residues. The CDR3 region has the DNA TGTGCCAGCAGCGGATCGGGGGTCTCCTACAATGAGCAGTTCTTC. As protein: CASSGSGVSYNEQFF.

V gene TRBV2 combines with J gene TRBJ1-4, with TRBD1 matching over 7 bases. Trimming at V came to 8 bases and at J to 7 bases, leaving 13 bases not matched to a gene. Germline values: CDR1 SNHLY, CDR2 FYNNEI. This CDR3 region has 15 residues. This CDR3 is CASHRQGPSGEKLFF. The CDR3 DNA reads TGTGCCAGCCACCGACAGGGCCCCTCCGGTGAAAAACTGTTTTTT. Based on the CDR3 plus reference TRBV2 and TRBJ1-4, the full variable domain is EPEVTQTPSHQVTQMGQEVILRCVPISNHLYFYWYRQILGQKVEFLVSFYNNEISEKSEIFDDQFSVERPDGSNFTLKIRSTKLEDSAMYFCASHRQGPSGEKLFFGSGTQLSVL.

The count of this clone is one. This chain joins TRBV24-1 and TRBJ1-1; 9 bases fit TRBD1. From germline, CDR1 is KGHDR and CDR2 SFDVKD. Trimming at V came to 10 bases and at J to 1 base, leaving 12 bases not matched to a gene. The CDR3 length is 16 residues. The CDR3: CATKSAETGGNTEAFF. In DNA, the CDR3 is TGTGCCACAAAAAGTGCCGAGACAGGGGGGAACACTGAAGCTTTCTTT.

The chain carries TRBV7-9 and TRBJ2-7; 9 positions agree with TRBD1. The CDR3 contains 14 residues. V dropped 6 bases and J dropped 2; count of bases not matched to a gene: 5. CDR1 and CDR2 from the germline V gene are SEHNR and FQNEAQ (reference sequence). Here the CDR3 reads CASRSGTGPYEQYF. The CDR3 coding sequence is TGTGCCAGCAGATCCGGGACAGGGCCCTACGAGCAGTACTTC.

V is TRBV5-1 and J is TRBJ2-5, with D maybe TRBD1 (5 bases). Germline V gives CDR1 SGHRS, CDR2 YFSETQ. Trimming removed 4 bases from V and 5 bases from J, with 15 bases in between. This CDR3 comprises 14 residues. Here the CDR3 DNA reads TGCGCCAGCAGCCCTGGACACAGTGCCGAGACCCAGTACTTC. Amino acid sequence: CASSPGHSAETQYF.

V usage is TRBV5-5 and J usage is TRBJ1-2; D not certain. The V end was cut by 4 bases, the J end by 7 bases, with 11 bases between. CDR3 length: 12 residues. Germline CDR1 SGHKS, CDR2 YYEKEE (reference sequence). This CDR3 is CASSLETRGYTF. The CDR3 nucleotides are TGTGCCAGCAGCCTCGAGACTCGTGGCTACACCTTC.

The chain links TRBV3-1 (or the pseudogene TRBV3-2) to TRBJ2-5, with D possibly TRBD2 on 7 matching bases. CDR1 and CDR2 (germline): LGHDT, YNNKEL (reference sequence). The CDR3 contains 17 residues. The V end was cut by 4 bases, the J end by 0 bases, with 18 bases between. CDR3 in amino acids: CASSLFQGRGDQETQYF. The CDR3 DNA sequence: TGTGCCAGCAGCCTTTTCCAGGGGAGGGGGGACCAAGAGACCCAGTACTTC.

The CDR3 reads CASSRGGQTDTQYF. CDR3 DNA sequence: TGTGCCAGCAGCCGGGGGGGACAGACAGATACGCAGTATTTT. V is TRBV5-4 and J is TRBJ2-3, with D possibly matching TRBD2 (8 bases). Germline CDR1 and CDR2: SGHNT and YYREEE (reference sequence). The V and J ends lost 4 bases and 3 bases respectively, with 12 bases between them. This CDR3 has 14 residues.